This is a list of T cell receptor beta chains from one sample in a study of T cells in tuberculosis. Assay used: immunoSEQ multiplex PCR; TCRdb lists only in-frame clones, some missing. The sample yields 29,000 or so clones, just over 90% seen once. This sample comprised PBMCs, obtained at tuberculosis diagnosis. These receptors were collected from an adult with tuberculosis. Each CDR3 is given with its conserved first and last residue. Each record gives: clone size, J gene, D gene, V gene, CDR3 DNA, CDR3 protein. A D gene is named only where the DNA matches it firmly. Clone size is stated in some rows and not others, as once, few, many or a class when expanded.

NA TRBJ2-7 TRBD2 TRBV5-5 TGTGCCAGCAGCTGGGGTCTAGCGGGAGGAGGCGAGCAGTACTTC CASSWGLAGGGEQYF
NA TRBJ2-5 TRBD2 TRBV7-9 TGTGCCAGCTCTAGCGGGGCCAAAAAAGAGACCCAGTACTTC CASSSGAKKETQYF
NA TRBJ2-7 NA TRBV28 TGTGCCAGCACTGAGACAGGCTCCTACGAGCAGTACTTC CASTETGSYEQYF
NA TRBJ1-1 TRBD1 TRBV5-1 TGCGCCAGCAGCCGCGACAGGGGGCTTGGGAAGGGCACTGAAGCTTTCTTT CASSRDRGLGKGTEAFF
NA TRBJ2-5 TRBD1 TRBV28 TGTGCCAGCAGTTTTCTAACAGGGGGTCAGTACTTC CASSFLTGGQYF
NA TRBJ2-7 NA TRBV7-2 TGTGCCAGCAGCACCAGAATCTCCTACGAGCAGTACTTC CASSTRISYEQYF
NA TRBJ2-1 NA TRBV6-1 TGTGCCAGCAGTCGCGGGGCGGGGCCTTACAATGAGCAGTTCTTC CASSRGAGPYNEQFF
NA TRBJ1-1 TRBD1 TRBV7-3 TGTGCCAGCAGCTTAATGGACAGGGCTGATACTGAAGCTTTCTTT CASSLMDRADTEAFF
once TRBJ1-3 NA TRBV4-1 TGCGCCAGCAGCCAGCCGGGGGGAGCCAGGGGACGATCTGGAAACACCATATATTTT CASSQPGGARGRSGNTIYF
NA TRBJ1-2 NA TRBV19 TGTGCCATCCAGGGCCCTTATGGCTACACCTTC CAIQGPYGYTF
NA TRBJ1-2 TRBD1 TRBV6-1 TGTGCCAGCAGCGGACAGGGGGCTTTAGATGGCTACACCTTC CASSGQGALDGYTF
NA TRBJ2-2 TRBD2 TRBV11-2 TGTGCCAGCAGCGCGAGCGGGAGGCGGGCCGGGGAGCTGTTTTTT CASSASGRRAGELFF
NA TRBJ2-7 NA TRBV10-1 TGCGCCAGCAGTGAGTCTATGGCCCCCGAGCAGTACTTC CASSESMAPEQYF
once TRBJ2-1 NA TRBV5-1 TGCGCCAGCAGCTTATACGGGGATGCTTACAATGAGCAGTTCTTC CASSLYGDAYNEQFF
NA TRBJ2-3 TRBD1 TRBV4-3 TGCGCCAGCAGCCAAGATTCTGGTTGGACAGGGAAGTATTTT CASSQDSGWTGKYF
NA TRBJ1-1 TRBD1 TRBV5-1 TGCGCCAGCAGCTCACAGGGGGGGAACACTGAAGCTTTCTTT CASSSQGGNTEAFF
few TRBJ1-2 NA TRBV6-5 TGTGCCAGCAGTTACGCGACGGGGAACTATGGCTACACCTTC CASSYATGNYGYTF
NA TRBJ2-1 TRBD1 TRBV11-3 TGTGCCAGCAGCTTGGTACAGGGGACTGAGCAGTTCTTC CASSLVQGTEQFF
NA TRBJ2-5 NA TRBV6-6 TGTGCCAGCAGTCGGACAGTGCAAGAGACCCAGTACTTC CASSRTVQETQYF
NA TRBJ2-1 NA TRBV19 TGTGCCAGTAGTGCCGACAGGGAGGCCTACAATGAGCAGTTCTTC CASSADREAYNEQFF
NA TRBJ1-5 NA TRBV6-5 TGTGCCAGCAGGGGGGAGGGTAGCAATCAGCCCCAGCATTTT CASRGEGSNQPQHF
few TRBJ1-1 TRBD1 TRBV11-2 TGTGCCAGCAGCTTAGCAGGGGGGAACACTGAAGCTTTCTTT CASSLAGGNTEAFF
NA TRBJ2-1 NA TRBV4-1 TGCGCCAGCAGCCAACGCGGCCAGAGCTCCTACAATGAGCAGTTCTTC CASSQRGQSSYNEQFF
NA TRBJ2-2 TRBD2 TRBV25-1 TGTGCCAGCAGTGACTCGGTAGCGGGGACCGGGGAGCTGTTTTTT CASSDSVAGTGELFF
NA TRBJ2-3 NA TRBV2 TGTGCCAGCAGTACCGGTCCAGATACGCAGTATTTT CASSTGPDTQYF
NA TRBJ2-7 NA TRBV6-1 TGTGCCAGCACCGCGAGCCAAAACTACGAGCAGTACTTC CASTASQNYEQYF
NA TRBJ1-1 NA TRBV2 TGTGCCAGCAGAGATGAATTTACTAACACTGAAGCTTTCTTT CASRDEFTNTEAFF
NA TRBJ2-7 TRBD2 TRBV6-5 TGTGCCAGCAGTCCAGCGGGGTCCACAACCTACGAGCAGTACTTC CASSPAGSTTYEQYF
NA TRBJ1-1 NA TRBV7-9 TGTGCCAGCAGCTTAGTTCCCGCACCGCAGGTTGAAGCTTTCTTT CASSLVPAPQVEAFF
NA TRBJ2-7 NA TRBV21-1 TGTGCCAGCAGCAAAGAAGACAGGCCCCTGTTCTCCTACGAGCAGTACTTC CASSKEDRPLFSYEQYF
few TRBJ1-5 NA TRBV2 TGTGCCAGCAGCGACAGAGATCAGCCCCAGCATTTT CASSDRDQPQHF
NA TRBJ1-1 NA TRBV4-1 TGCGCCAGCAGCCAAGATTGGGGGGGGAACACTGAAGCTTTCTTT CASSQDWGGNTEAFF
NA TRBJ2-1 TRBD2 TRBV13 TGTGCCAGCAGCACCCTCCTTGAGGATAGCGGGTCCTACAATGAGCAGTTCTTC CASSTLLEDSGSYNEQFF
NA TRBJ2-7 TRBD2 TRBV10-2 TGCGCCAGCAAGGAGCGGGAGGTTCAAAGCGAGCAGTACTTC CASKEREVQSEQYF
few TRBJ1-5 NA TRBV6-6 TGTGCCAGCCATGGGACATCGGAGCAGCCCCAGCATTTT CASHGTSEQPQHF
once TRBJ2-1 TRBD2 TRBV5-1 TGCGCCAGCAGCTTAGGGACTAGCGGGGGGTGGGAGCAGTTCTTC CASSLGTSGGWEQFF
NA TRBJ1-1 TRBD1 TRBV6-5 TGTGCCAGCAGTTCAGGACAGGGTTGGACTGAAGCTTTCTTT CASSSGQGWTEAFF
NA TRBJ2-7 NA TRBV7-3 TGTGCCAGCAGCCTGTTTGTTGGAGCTACCTACGAGCAGTACTTC CASSLFVGATYEQYF
NA TRBJ2-3 NA TRBV6-6 TGTGCCAGCAGTTACTCCAGGGTCAGCGATACGCAGTATTTT CASSYSRVSDTQYF
NA TRBJ2-5 NA TRBV30 TGTGCCTGGAGTCCGACAGCCCCAGACACCCAGTACTTC CAWSPTAPDTQYF
NA TRBJ1-5 NA TRBV7-9 TGTGCCAGCAGCTTAGTTCACGTCAGTGGGGGGTCTCAGCCCCAGCATTTT CASSLVHVSGGSQPQHF
NA TRBJ2-7 TRBD1 TRBV7-8 TGTGCCAGCAGCAGGTGGGACAGGGGGGACCACGAGCAGTACTTC CASSRWDRGDHEQYF